This T cell receptor beta chain was captured by sequencing in a study of blood T cell repertoires in COVID-19. The overall study: Sites in the United States, Italy and Spain provided acute and convalescent COVID-19 samples.

This table comes from immunoSEQ multiplex PCR, and its TCRdb copy is limited to in-frame clones, with some not included. The sample includes under 250,000 clones, 80% to 90% of them seen just once. The CDR3 is 11 residues long. Germline V lookup: CDR1 SGDLS, CDR2 YYNGEE. Trimming pared 4 bases from V and 13 bases from J, leaving 14 bases between. The gene calls are TRBV9 and TRBJ1-2; a possible D gene is TRBD1 (5 bases). Specimen: peripheral blood. This TCR came from a woman in her forties or fifties with active or convalescent COVID-19. The CDR3 DNA is TGTGCCAGCAGCCTAAGTGGGGGGTTCACCTTC. Protein: CASSLSGGFTF. Full variable domain (missing parts from reference TRBV9 and TRBJ1-2): DSGVTQTPKHLITATGQRVTLRCSPRSGDLSVYWYQQSLDQGLQFLIQYYNGEERAKGNILERFSAQQFPDLHSELNLSSLELGDSALYFCASSLSGGFTFGSGTRLTVV.